This TCR beta chain was obtained from a study of blood T cell repertoires in COVID-19. Study-wide context: Material from acute and convalescent COVID-19 was sourced from the United States, Italy and Spain.

Assay used: immunoSEQ multiplex PCR; TCRdb lists only in-frame clones, some missing. The sample yields about 200,000 clones, 88% seen once. CDR3 length: 16 residues. Trimming took off 3 bases at V and 5 bases at J, with 17 bases between the two ends. In germline, CDR1 is LGHDT, CDR2 YNNKEL (reference sequence). This chain links TRBV3-1 (or the pseudogene TRBV3-2) with TRBJ2-1; TRBD2 is a possible D gene (6 bases). This TCR was recovered from a man aged 18 to 29 with active or convalescent COVID-19. The sample taken for sequencing was peripheral blood. The CDR3 loop is CASSHSPGTVNNEQFF. The CDR3, as DNA: TGTGCCAGCAGCCACTCTCCCGGGACTGTTAACAATGAGCAGTTCTTC.